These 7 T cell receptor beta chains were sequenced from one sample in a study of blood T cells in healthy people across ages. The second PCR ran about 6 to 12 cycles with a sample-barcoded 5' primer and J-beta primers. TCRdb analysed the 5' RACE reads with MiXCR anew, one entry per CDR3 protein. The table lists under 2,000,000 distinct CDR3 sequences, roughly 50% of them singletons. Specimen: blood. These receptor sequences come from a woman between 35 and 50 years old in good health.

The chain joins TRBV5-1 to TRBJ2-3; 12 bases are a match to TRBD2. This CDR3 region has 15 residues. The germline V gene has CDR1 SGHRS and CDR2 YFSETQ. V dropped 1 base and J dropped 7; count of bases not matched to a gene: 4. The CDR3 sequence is CASSLRLAGANTQYF. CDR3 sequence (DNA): TGCGCCAGCAGCTTGAGACTAGCGGGGGCCAATACGCAGTATTTT.

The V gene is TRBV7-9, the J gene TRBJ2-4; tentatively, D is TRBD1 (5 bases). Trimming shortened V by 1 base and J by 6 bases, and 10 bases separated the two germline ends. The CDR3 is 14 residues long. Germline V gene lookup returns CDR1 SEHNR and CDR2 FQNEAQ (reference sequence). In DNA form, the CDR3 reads TGTGCCAGCAGCTTAGTAGCAGGGTCAAACATTCAGTACTTC. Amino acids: CASSLVAGSNIQYF.

The CDR3 region is CAWSRGDSGNTIYF. The CDR3 DNA follows: TGTGCCTGGAGTCGAGGCGACTCTGGAAACACCATATATTTT. The J gene is TRBJ1-3, the V gene TRBV30; D remains unclear. The ends were cut back, 2 bases at V and 0 bases at J, with 8 bases in the middle. Germline values: CDR1 GTSNPN, CDR2 SVGIG (reference sequence). The CDR3 extends over 14 amino acids.

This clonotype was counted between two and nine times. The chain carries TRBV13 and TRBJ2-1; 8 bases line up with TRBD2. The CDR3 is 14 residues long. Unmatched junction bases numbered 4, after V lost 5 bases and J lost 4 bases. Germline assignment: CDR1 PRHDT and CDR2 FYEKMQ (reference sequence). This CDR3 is CASSPGGKYNEQFF. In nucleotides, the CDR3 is TGTGCCAGCAGCCCGGGAGGGAAATACAATGAGCAGTTCTTC.

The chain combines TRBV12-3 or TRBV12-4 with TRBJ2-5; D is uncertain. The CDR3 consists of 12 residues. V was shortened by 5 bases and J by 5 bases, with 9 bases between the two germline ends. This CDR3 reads CASSTVRETQYF. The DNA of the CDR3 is TGTGCCAGCAGTACTGTCAGGGAGACCCAGTACTTC.

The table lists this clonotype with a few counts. The CDR3 DNA sequence: TGTGCCAGCAGCCAAAGGGACAGGGGCTCTGGGGCCAACGTCCTGACTTTC. Translation gives CASSQRDRGSGANVLTF. V gene TRBV9 combines with J gene TRBJ2-6; 10 nucleotides align to TRBD1. From germline, CDR1 is SGDLS and CDR2 YYNGEE. With 4 bases clipped from V and 0 bases from J, the junction kept 4 bases outside the gene matches. CDR3 length: 17 amino acids.

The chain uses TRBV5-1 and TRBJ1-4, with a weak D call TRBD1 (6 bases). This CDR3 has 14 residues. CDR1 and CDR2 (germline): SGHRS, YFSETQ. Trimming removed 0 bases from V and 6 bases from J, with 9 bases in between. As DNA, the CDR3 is TGCGCCAGCAGCTTGGGGGACATTTATGAAAAACTGTTTTTT. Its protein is CASSLGDIYEKLFF.